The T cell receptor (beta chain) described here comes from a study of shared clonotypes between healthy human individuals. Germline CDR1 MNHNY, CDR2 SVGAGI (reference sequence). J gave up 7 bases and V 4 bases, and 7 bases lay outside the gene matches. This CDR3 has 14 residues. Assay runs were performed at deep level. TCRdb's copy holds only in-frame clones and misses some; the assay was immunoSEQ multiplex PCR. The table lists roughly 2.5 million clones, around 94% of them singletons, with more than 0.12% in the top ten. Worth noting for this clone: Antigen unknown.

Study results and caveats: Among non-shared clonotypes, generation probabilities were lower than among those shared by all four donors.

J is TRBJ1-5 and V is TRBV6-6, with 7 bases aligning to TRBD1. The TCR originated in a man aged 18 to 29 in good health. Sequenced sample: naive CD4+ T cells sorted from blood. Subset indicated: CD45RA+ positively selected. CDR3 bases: TGTGCCAGCAGTTCCGAACGCAGGGGGCAGCCCCAGCATTTT. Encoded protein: CASSSERRGQPQHF.